This T cell receptor beta chain was captured by sequencing in a study of T-cell reconstitution after alpha-beta-depleted transplantation in children. Preparation of the TCRbeta library was carried out with unique molecular identifiers. TCRdb fed the PCR reads into MiXCR, producing one record per CDR3 protein. The table records approximately 300,000 distinct CDR3 sequences, roughly 7.8% of them present only once. Trimming pared 6 bases from V and 3 bases from J, leaving 24 bases between. The CDR3 consists of 18 residues. CDR1 and CDR2 (germline): MDHEN, SYDVKM. The table lists this clonotype with many counts. The antigen remains undetermined. Findings and limits, study-wide: Some patients' high day-60 TCRbeta diversity was traced to surviving recipient T cells and thymic progenitors. Several hundred graft clones that had expanded were reportedly the source of alpha-beta T cells about two months after transplant. At the one-year point after transplant, T-cell counts and TCRbeta diversity were found to come mostly from T cells that had been newly produced.

The TCR originated in a female patient under 10 years old who had a stem cell transplant for Fanconi anemia, so the T cells may come from the graft donor. The source material was peripheral blood, sampled 360 days after TCRalphabeta/CD19-depleted stem cell transplant. V is TRBV28 and J is TRBJ1-3, with no clear D. The CDR3 DNA reads TGTGCCAGCAGCCCACTCTCCGGGTCCCGAGGTAGTGGAAACACCATATATTTT. Its translation is CASSPLSGSRGSGNTIYF. The full variable domain, completed using reference TRBV28 and TRBJ1-3, is DVKVTQSSRYLVKRTGEKVFLECVQDMDHENMFWYRQDPGLGLRLIYFSYDVKMKEKGDIPEGYSVSREKKERFSLILESASTNQTSMYLCASSPLSGSRGSGNTIYFGEGSWLTVV.